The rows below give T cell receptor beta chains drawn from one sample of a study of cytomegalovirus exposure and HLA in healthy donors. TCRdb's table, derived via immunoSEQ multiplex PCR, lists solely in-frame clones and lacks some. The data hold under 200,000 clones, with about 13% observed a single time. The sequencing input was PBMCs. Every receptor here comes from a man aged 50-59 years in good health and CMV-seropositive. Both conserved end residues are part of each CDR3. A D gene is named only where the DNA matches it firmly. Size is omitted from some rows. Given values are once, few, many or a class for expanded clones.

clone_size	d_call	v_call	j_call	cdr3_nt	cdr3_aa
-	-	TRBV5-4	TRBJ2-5	TGTGCCAGCAGCCAATCAGGGATTCAAGAGACCCAGTACTTC	CASSQSGIQETQYF
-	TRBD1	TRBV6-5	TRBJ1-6	TGTGCCAGCAGTTACTCGATCAGGACAGGGAGTTCACCCCTCCACTTT	CASSYSIRTGSSPLHF
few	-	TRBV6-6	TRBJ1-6	TGTGCCAGCAGTTACCAGGGTTCACCCCTCCACTTT	CASSYQGSPLHF
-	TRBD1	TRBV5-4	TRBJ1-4	TGTGCCAGCAGCCCAGGGGGGTCTGGTAATGAAAAACTGTTTTTT	CASSPGGSGNEKLFF
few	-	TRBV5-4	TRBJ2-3	TGTGCCAGCAGCTTGAGTTCATGGGAGAGGGATACGCAGTATTTT	CASSLSSWERDTQYF
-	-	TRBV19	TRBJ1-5	TGTGCCAGTAGTATTGACAGCTCAGTGTTAAGGCCCCAGCATTTT	CASSIDSSVLRPQHF
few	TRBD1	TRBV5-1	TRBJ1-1	TGCGCCAGCAGCCCCCTCGGCGCAGGGGGAGGAAACACTGAAGCTTTCTTT	CASSPLGAGGGNTEAFF
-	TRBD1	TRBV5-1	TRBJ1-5	TGCGCCAGCAGCCCCCCCGGGACAGGGAGGGGTCAGCCCCAGCATTTT	CASSPPGTGRGQPQHF
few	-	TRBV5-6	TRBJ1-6	TGTGCCAGCAGCCCCTGGGAGAATTCACCCCTCCACTTT	CASSPWENSPLHF
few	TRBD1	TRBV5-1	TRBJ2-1	TGCGCCAGCAGCCGGGACAGGGTGAGAAATGAGCAGTTCTTC	CASSRDRVRNEQFF
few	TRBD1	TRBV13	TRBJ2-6	TGTGCCAGCAGCCTATATACCCGGGACAGGGGGCGTAGTGGGGCCAACGTCCTGACTTTC	CASSLYTRDRGRSGANVLTF
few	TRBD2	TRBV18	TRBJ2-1	TGTGCCAGCTCACAGTTGACTAGCGGCAATGAGCAGTTCTTC	CASSQLTSGNEQFF
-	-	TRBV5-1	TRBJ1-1	TGCGCCAGCAGCTTGATGGGACAAGGGAACACTGAAGCTTTCTTT	CASSLMGQGNTEAFF
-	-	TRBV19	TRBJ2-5	TGTGCCAGTAGTAGGGCAGGGACCCAGTACTTC	CASSRAGTQYF